This entry lists 17 T cell receptor beta chains sequenced from one sample in a study of shared clonotypes between healthy human individuals. The repertoire was sequenced with immunoSEQ multiplex PCR; TCRdb's copy has only in-frame clones and lacks some. Of 1.6 million or so clones listed, approximately 98.5% are singletons. The sample comprised naive CD4+ T cells sorted from blood. Subset specified: CD45RA+ positively selected. The receptors shown here come from a man aged 30-40 years in good health.

This chain uses TRBV7-2 with TRBJ2-5; D not resolved. The V and J ends lost 4 bases and 5 bases respectively, with 8 bases between them. The CDR3 spans 12 residues. Germline CDR1 reads SGHTA; CDR2 reads FQGNSA. The CDR3 protein is CASSSLTETQYF. CDR3 DNA: TGTGCCAGCAGCTCTCTTACGGAGACCCAGTACTTC.

The genes are TRBV5-6 and TRBJ1-1, with TRBD1 matching 7 bases. The CDR3 has 15 amino acids. CDR1 is SGHDT, CDR2 YYEEEE, per germline. Trimming removed 1 base from V and 7 bases from J; junction bases left unmatched: 10. Written as DNA, the CDR3 is TGTGCCAGCAGCTTGTTGTCTGGGACAGCGGATGAAGCTTTCTTT. Translation: CASSLLSGTADEAFF. The variable domain in full, with the rest retrieved from reference TRBV5-6 and TRBJ1-1, is DAGVTQSPTHLIKTRGQQVTLRCSPKSGHDTVSWYQQALGQGPQFIFQYYEEEERQRGNFPDRFSGHQFPNYSSELNVNALLLGDSALYLCASSLLSGTADEAFFGQGTRLTVV.

The J gene is TRBJ1-2, the V gene TRBV6-1; D unresolved. The V end was cut by 6 bases, the J end by 6 bases, with 14 bases between. The V gene's germline CDR1 is MNHNS and CDR2 SASEGT. This CDR3 comprises 13 residues. CDR3 amino acids: CASRLNSRDGYTF. The CDR3 bases are TGTGCCAGCAGACTTAACTCGAGGGATGGCTACACCTTC.

The chain carries TRBV27 and TRBJ2-7, with D perhaps TRBD1 (6 bases). V shed 4 bases and J shed 1 base, with 8 bases lying between them. Germline V gives CDR1 MNHEY, CDR2 SMNVEV (reference sequence). There are 13 residues in the CDR3. The CDR3 protein is CASSYQGSYEQYF. The CDR3 DNA sequence: TGTGCCAGCAGTTACCAGGGGTCCTACGAGCAGTACTTC.

V gene TRBV18 combines with J gene TRBJ2-2; 8 nucleotides line up with TRBD1. The junction had 7 bases not matched to a gene; V was cut back by 6 bases and J by 4 bases. Germline CDR1 is KGHSH and CDR2 is LQKENI. The CDR3 is 15 residues long. The CDR3: CASSEQGDGTGELFF. For the CDR3, the DNA is TGTGCCAGCTCCGAACAGGGGGATGGCACCGGGGAGCTGTTTTTT. Based on the CDR3 plus reference TRBV18 and TRBJ2-2, the full variable domain is NAGVMQNPRHLVRRRGQEARLRCSPMKGHSHVYWYRQLPEEGLKFMVYLQKENIIDESGMPKERFSAEFPKEGPSILRIQQVVRGDSAAYFCASSEQGDGTGELFFGEGSRLTVL.

The chain joins TRBV30 to TRBJ2-2; D is unresolved. The V and J ends lost 1 base and 5 bases respectively, with 5 bases between them. The germline gives CDR1 GTSNPN, CDR2 SVGIG (reference sequence). The CDR3 spans 12 residues. The CDR3 nucleotides read TGTGCCTGGAGTGCTGTGACCGGGGAGCTGTTTTTT. This encodes CAWSAVTGELFF.

V and J are TRBV5-1 and TRBJ2-3, with TRBD1 identical over 10 bases. Germline V gene lookup returns CDR1 SGHRS and CDR2 YFSETQ. CDR3 length equals 17 residues. V shed 4 bases and J 2 bases; nucleotides not matched to a gene: 10. CDR3 nucleotides: TGCGCCAGCAGCAGCCCTCGGGACAGGGGACACACAGATACGCAGTATTTT. Translating gives CASSSPRDRGHTDTQYF.

The chain couples TRBV7-2 to TRBJ2-1, with a weak D call TRBD1 (6 bases). This CDR3 is 14 amino acids long. Trimming stripped 2 bases from V and 7 bases from J, with 12 bases between. The germline CDR1 and CDR2 sequences are SGHTA and FQGNSA. CDR3 bases: TGTGCCAGCAGCTTATACAGGGTGGAAAATGAGCAGTTCTTC. Its translation: CASSLYRVENEQFF.

The genes are TRBV18 and TRBJ2-1, with D unclear. The V and J ends lost 2 bases and 0 bases respectively, with 11 bases between them. The CDR3 consists of 16 residues. In germline, CDR1 is KGHSH, CDR2 LQKENI. CDR3 amino acids: CASSPSQPSSYNEQFF. As DNA, the CDR3 is TGTGCCAGCTCACCATCTCAGCCCAGCTCCTACAATGAGCAGTTCTTC.

The chain uses TRBV7-3 and TRBJ2-1, with a possible D match to TRBD2 (5 bases). The V and J ends lost 2 bases and 12 bases respectively, with 17 bases between them. Per the germline V gene, CDR1 is SGHTA and CDR2 is FQGTGA. The CDR3 spans 14 residues. CDR3 loop: CASSLGETGMRQFF. The CDR3 DNA reads TGTGCCAGCAGCTTAGGGGAGACGGGAATGAGGCAGTTCTTC. The full variable domain, in which reference TRBV7-3 and TRBJ2-1 provide the parts outside the CDR3, is GAGVSQTPSNKVTEKGKYVELRCDPISGHTALYWYRQSLGQGPEFLIYFQGTGAADDSGLPNDRFFAVRPEGSVSTLKIQRTERGDSAVYLCASSLGETGMRQFFGPGTRLTVL.

This chain connects TRBV4-1 to TRBJ1-2; perhaps TRBD1 as D (5 bases). The CDR3 sequence is 14 residues long. Looked up from germline, CDR1 is MGHRA and CDR2 is YSYEKL. V was trimmed by 2 bases and J by 4 bases, leaving 11 bases between them. The CDR3 DNA reads as TGCGCCAGCAGCCAAATCAGGGCGGGCTATGGCTACACCTTC. Amino acids: CASSQIRAGYGYTF.

As concerns this clone: The sample has other DNA sequences that encode this CDR3 too. This chain's CDR3 is CASSLVGLETQYF. The CDR3 nucleotides read TGCGCCAGCAGCTTGGTGGGGTTAGAGACCCAGTACTTC. The V call is TRBV5-1, the J call TRBJ2-5; no clear D gene. This CDR3 has 13 amino acids. Per the germline V gene, CDR1 is SGHRS and CDR2 is YFSETQ. V was pared by 0 bases and J by 4 bases, with 7 bases between. The variable domain in full, with the rest retrieved from reference TRBV5-1 and TRBJ2-5, is KAGVTQTPRYLIKTRGQQVTLSCSPISGHRSVSWYQQTPGQGLQFLFEYFSETQRNKGNFPGRFSGRQFSNSRSEMNVSTLELGDSALYLCASSLVGLETQYFGPGTRLLVL.

CDR3 DNA sequence: TGCGCCAGCAGTCATCCAGGGGGCGCAGAAGAGACCCAGTACTTC. As protein: CASSHPGGAEETQYF. This chain links TRBV23-1 with TRBJ2-5; 8 nucleotides agree with TRBD1. TRBV23-1 is filed as an ORF, its function uncertain. The CDR3 sequence is 15 residues long. After removal of 3 bases from V and 3 bases from J, the junction contained 6 bases not matched to a gene.

The V call is TRBV15, the J call TRBJ2-7; 10 bases match TRBD1. This CDR3 has 16 residues. The junction had 7 bases not matched to a gene; V was cut back by 0 bases and J by 5 bases. CDR1 is LNHNV and CDR2 is YYDKDF in the germline V gene (reference sequence). This chain's CDR3 is CATSRDLPGTGDEQYF. CDR3 DNA sequence: TGTGCCACCAGCAGAGATCTCCCTGGGACAGGGGACGAGCAGTACTTC. Complete variable domain (other parts from reference TRBV15 and TRBJ2-7): DAMVIQNPRYQVTQFGKPVTLSCSQTLNHNVMYWYQQKSSQAPKLLFHYYDKDFNNEADTPDNFQSRRPNTSFCFLDIRSPGLGDTAMYLCATSRDLPGTGDEQYFGPGTRLTVT.

This clone was seen just once. Distinct nucleotide sequences in the sample also encode this CDR3. The V and J genes are TRBV10-1 and TRBJ2-7; the D is unclear. The CDR3 extends over 13 amino acids. Trimming cost V 0 bases and J 3 bases, with 6 bases left between them. Germline CDR1 and CDR2: WNHNN and SYGVQD (reference sequence). Here the CDR3 reads CASSESGFYEQYF. The DNA for the CDR3 is TGCGCCAGCAGTGAGTCGGGTTTCTACGAGCAGTACTTC.

The rearrangement uses TRBV5-4 and TRBJ2-3; D is uncertain. The germline V gene has CDR1 SGHNT and CDR2 YYREEE (reference sequence). The V and J ends lost 4 bases and 5 bases respectively, with 11 bases between them. This CDR3 has 13 amino acids. CDR3 protein: CASSPGSGDTQYF. Here the CDR3 DNA reads TGTGCCAGCAGCCCCGGGTCGGGAGATACGCAGTATTTT.

CDR3 protein: CASSLVKLAGVEQYF. The CDR3 DNA is TGTGCCAGCAGCTTGGTAAAACTAGCGGGAGTTGAGCAGTACTTC. J is TRBJ2-7 and V is TRBV5-6; 11 nucleotides line up with TRBD2. Germline V gene sequence: CDR1 SGHDT, CDR2 YYEEEE. CDR3 size: 15 residues. The trim removed 0 bases at V and 7 bases at J, leaving 6 bases unmatched. Complete variable domain (other parts from reference TRBV5-6 and TRBJ2-7): DAGVTQSPTHLIKTRGQQVTLRCSPKSGHDTVSWYQQALGQGPQFIFQYYEEEERQRGNFPDRFSGHQFPNYSSELNVNALLLGDSALYLCASSLVKLAGVEQYFGPGTRLTVT.